What follows are 21 T cell receptor beta chains derived from one specimen sequenced in a study of immune characterization of retroperitoneal liposarcoma. TCRdb reanalysed the PCR reads using MiXCR and keeps one entry per CDR3 protein. The sample holds about 1,600 distinct CDR3 sequences, 45% to 55% seen once. The sequenced material came from tumor tissue. The receptors here all came from a female donor with retroperitoneal liposarcoma.

V usage is TRBV27 and J usage is TRBJ1-1; 7 bases are shared with TRBD1. Germline values: CDR1 MNHEY, CDR2 SMNVEV (reference sequence). The CDR3 runs to 15 residues. After removal of 0 bases from V and 5 bases from J, the junction contained 6 bases not matched to a gene. As DNA, the CDR3 is TGTGCCAGCAGTTTATCGACGACAGGGCTAACTGAAGCTTTCTTT. It specifies CASSLSTTGLTEAFF.

The CDR3 protein is CASGRVQETQYF. As DNA, the CDR3 is TGTGCCAGTGGGCGGGTACAAGAGACCCAGTACTTC. This chain links TRBV6-6 with TRBJ2-5; D perhaps matches TRBD2 (5 bases). CDR3 length: 12 residues. CDR1 MNHNY and CDR2 SVGAGI come from the germline V gene (reference sequence). Trimming took off 9 bases at V and 2 bases at J, with 10 bases between the two ends.

The J gene is TRBJ2-1, the V gene TRBV6-1, with 8 bases matching TRBD1. The J call could be wrong; TRBJ2-7 is a better fit for the DNA end. Germline V gene lookup returns CDR1 MNHNS and CDR2 SASEGT. The CDR3 loop spans 14 amino acids. The CDR3 region has the DNA TGTGCCAGCAGTGAAACAGGGGGGACCTACGAGCAGTACTTC. Its protein is CASSETGGTYEQYF.

The sample holds a few counts of this clonotype. The J gene is TRBJ2-5, the V gene TRBV6-1, with 8 positions matching TRBD1. The V segment lost 6 bases and the J segment 5 bases; nucleotides outside the gene matches: 8. CDR1 and CDR2 from the germline V gene are MNHNS and SASEGT. This CDR3 contains 14 residues. The CDR3: CASRRTGIVETQYF. The CDR3 coding sequence is TGTGCCAGCAGAAGGACAGGGATTGTGGAGACCCAGTACTTC.

The chain recombines TRBV6-1 with TRBJ1-6; D is unclear. Germline V lookup: CDR1 MNHNS, CDR2 SASEGT. The V and J ends lost 7 bases and 10 bases respectively, with 11 bases between them. The CDR3 runs 12 residues. The DNA for the CDR3 is TGTGCCAGCACCGAACTCCCCTCACCCCTCCACTTT. Its protein product is CASTELPSPLHF.

About this clonotype itself: The germline gene is not matched at one end of the junction; a read error may be the cause. The chain is built from TRBV7-6 and TRBJ2-5; maybe TRBD1 (6 bases). The better agreement between TRBJ2-1 and the DNA end casts doubt on the J call. The CDR3 is made up of 14 amino acids. In germline, CDR1 is SGHVS, CDR2 FNYEAQ. CDR3 DNA sequence: TGTGCCAACAGCTTGGGGGCAGGGGCAAACGAGCAGTTCTTC. Translated, it gives CANSLGAGANEQFF.

This clonotype ranks as medium-sized. J is TRBJ2-1 and V is TRBV11-3, with D perhaps TRBD2 (5 bases). TRBJ2-7 matches the DNA end more closely, so the J call is doubtful. The CDR3 is 16 amino acids. Per germline, CDR1 SGHNT and CDR2 YENEEA. The CDR3 is CASSLTVGSSYNEQYF. The CDR3 DNA sequence: TGTGCCAGCAGCTTAACTGTGGGGAGCTCCTACAATGAGCAGTACTTC.

The chain links TRBV12-3 or TRBV12-4 to TRBJ2-5, with no clear D. Trimming removed 2 bases from V and 1 base from J, with 5 bases in between. This CDR3 is 13 amino acids long. The CDR3 reads CASSLWAQETQYF. The CDR3 bases are TGTGCCAGCAGTTTATGGGCCCAAGAGACCCAGTACTTC.

This clonotype was seen a handful of times. The chain employs TRBV7-2 and TRBJ2-3; D uncertain. Deletions cut 5 bases from V and 3 bases from J, with 9 bases between. The CDR3 extends over 13 amino acids. CDR1 SGHTA and CDR2 FQGNSA come from the germline V gene. CDR3 nucleotides: TGTGCCAGCAGCCTCAGACAAACAGATACGCAGTATTTT. Translation: CASSLRQTDTQYF.

This clonotype was observed a handful of times. J is TRBJ2-5 and V is TRBV10-2; TRBD2 might be the D (7 bases). The tail of the sequence fits TRBJ2-1 better, so the J call may be wrong. Per the germline V gene, CDR1 is WSHSY and CDR2 is SAAADI. This CDR3 is built from 13 residues. CDR3 sequence: CASSDPGRGQQFF. The CDR3 DNA follows: TGCGCCAGCAGTGATCCAGGGCGGGGGCAACAGTTCTTC.

V usage is TRBV10-3 and J usage is TRBJ2-5, with D perhaps matching TRBD1 (6 bases). The germline V and J ends were trimmed by 3 bases and 7 bases, with 18 bases remaining between them. CDR3 size: 15 residues. Germline CDR1 reads ENHRY; CDR2 reads SYGVKD. The CDR3 DNA is TGTGCCATCAGTGATTCAGGCGCAGGGGACGGGACCCAGTACTTC. Translating gives CAISDSGAGDGTQYF.

V is TRBV6-1 and J is TRBJ2-3; D not resolved. The CDR3 runs 11 residues. V was trimmed by 6 bases and J by 12 bases, leaving 13 bases between them. Looked up from germline, CDR1 is MNHNS and CDR2 is SASEGT. The DNA for the CDR3 is TGTGCCAGCAGCCAAGGACGGACCCAGTATTTT. Its protein is CASSQGRTQYF.

The V and J genes are TRBV27 and TRBJ2-5, with D perhaps matching TRBD1 (8 bases). The DNA end lines up better with TRBJ2-7; the J call may be wrong. The CDR3 contains 17 residues. CDR1 is MNHEY and CDR2 is SMNVEV in the germline V gene (reference sequence). In DNA, the CDR3 is TGTGCCAGCAAGTACAGGGGGGGAAGTACGGGACGGGACGAGCAGTACTTC. It specifies CASKYRGGSTGRDEQYF.

Only a few counts were recorded for this clonotype. V usage is TRBV27 and J usage is TRBJ2-5, with 7 nucleotides matching TRBD2. The germline gives CDR1 MNHEY, CDR2 SMNVEV (reference sequence). The CDR3 is made up of 16 amino acids. The trim removed 5 bases at V and 2 bases at J, leaving 11 bases unmatched. CDR3 protein: CASSLGYREAQETQYF. For the CDR3, the DNA is TGTGCCAGCAGTCTCGGATATCGGGAGGCTCAAGAGACCCAGTACTTC.

This clonotype was counted only a few times. As DNA, the CDR3 is TGTGCCAGCAGTTATGAGCCAAGCTCCTACAATGAGCAGTTCTTC. Translated, it gives CASSYEPSSYNEQFF. The V gene is TRBV6-1, the J gene TRBJ2-1; D call uncertain. The CDR3 has 15 amino acids. Germline CDR1 is MNHNS and CDR2 is SASEGT. The germline V and J ends were trimmed by 5 bases and 0 bases, with 11 bases remaining between them.

This clonotype is judged medium-sized. The chain is built from TRBV7-2 and TRBJ2-1, with a possible D match to TRBD1 (7 bases). Trimming cost V 4 bases and J 10 bases, with 20 bases left between them. The CDR3 has 15 residues. The germline CDR1 and CDR2 sequences are SGHTA and FQGNSA. CDR3 sequence reads: CASSSTGWERAEQFF. Written as DNA, the CDR3 is TGTGCCAGCAGCTCGACAGGGTGGGAGCGGGCCGAGCAGTTCTTC.

This sequence joins TRBV6-1 and TRBJ2-1; the D is unclear. Germline lookup yields CDR1 MNHNS and CDR2 SASEGT. V was trimmed by 5 bases and J by 5 bases, leaving 13 bases between them. The CDR3 runs 14 residues. The CDR3 loop is CASSRPLDHNEQFF. In DNA form, the CDR3 reads TGTGCCAGCAGTCGTCCCCTGGATCACAATGAGCAGTTCTTC.

The rearrangement joins TRBV7-2 to TRBJ2-5; D may correspond to TRBD1 or TRBD2 (6 bases each). CDR1 and CDR2 from the germline V gene are SGHTA and FQGNSA. Trimming took off 5 bases at V and 3 bases at J, with 16 bases between the two ends. The CDR3 is 15 amino acids. DNA for the CDR3: TGTGCCAGCAGCCGTAGGGGGAGGATCGAAGAGACCCAGTACTTC. Translated: CASSRRGRIEETQYF. The full variable domain, completed using reference TRBV7-2 and TRBJ2-5, is GAGVSQSPSNKVTEKGKDVELRCDPISGHTALYWYRQSLGQGLEFLIYFQGNSAPDKSGLPSDRFSAERTGGSVSTLTIQRTQQEDSAVYLCASSRRGRIEETQYFGPGTRLLVL.

This clonotype was observed a few times. The V gene is TRBV10-2, the J gene TRBJ2-3; a possible D gene is TRBD2 (6 bases). CDR3 length equals 15 residues. CDR1 WSHSY and CDR2 SAAADI come from the germline V gene. V was clipped by 6 bases and J by 4 bases, with 17 bases between them. CDR3 in amino acids: CASSDTRGGSDTQYF. DNA of the CDR3: TGCGCCAGCAGCGATACTAGAGGAGGGTCAGATACGCAGTATTTT.

This clonotype is medium-sized (0.01 to 0.1%) by share. This sequence joins TRBV6-1 and TRBJ2-3; tentative D call: TRBD2 (6 bases). The CDR3 totals 15 residues. In germline, CDR1 is MNHNS, CDR2 SASEGT. V dropped 10 bases and J dropped 2 bases, with 19 bases sitting between them. The CDR3 loop reads CATDKSAGYTDTQYF. CDR3 nucleotides: TGTGCCACCGATAAGTCTGCGGGATACACAGATACGCAGTATTTT.

The chain joins TRBV27 to TRBJ1-1; the D gene is possibly TRBD1 (6 bases). CDR3 length equals 14 residues. V was shortened by 4 bases and J by 3 bases, with 12 bases between the two germline ends. CDR1 and CDR2 from the germline V gene are MNHEY and SMNVEV (reference sequence). CDR3 sequence (DNA): TGTGCCAGCAGTTCAGGCAGGGGTCACACTGAAGCTTTCTTT. Translated, it gives CASSSGRGHTEAFF.